This passage covers 30 T cell receptor beta chains from one sample sequenced in a study of blood T cell repertoires in COVID-19. The method was immunoSEQ multiplex PCR; TCRdb's version includes in-frame clones alone and lacks a portion of them. The sample contains 63,000 or so clones, 88% of which appear only once. Sequenced input: peripheral blood. These receptors all come from a human donor in a cohort sampled during active COVID-19.

Only one count was recorded for this clone. The rearrangement links TRBV3-1 (or the pseudogene TRBV3-2) to TRBJ2-3; 12 nucleotides align to TRBD2. V shed 3 bases and J 4 bases; nucleotides not matched to a gene: 11. The CDR3 spans 18 residues. CDR1 and CDR2 from the germline V gene are LGHDT and YNNKEL (reference sequence). The CDR3 DNA reads TGTGCCAGCAGCCAGGGGTCGACTAGCGGGAGTAGGGCAGATACGCAGTATTTT. Translated, it gives CASSQGSTSGSRADTQYF.

The V call is TRBV5-4, the J call TRBJ2-5, with 11 positions matching TRBD1. CDR3 size: 14 residues. CDR1 is SGHNT and CDR2 is YYREEE in the germline V gene (reference sequence). Trimming removed 4 bases from V and 5 bases from J; junction bases left unmatched: 4. CDR3 region: CASSGQGAVETQYF. The CDR3 DNA reads as TGTGCCAGCAGCGGACAGGGGGCAGTTGAGACCCAGTACTTC. The full variable domain, rest sourced from reference TRBV5-4 and TRBJ2-5, is ETGVTQSPTHLIKTRGQQVTLRCSSQSGHNTVSWYQQALGQGPQFIFQYYREEENGRGNFPPRFSGLQFPNYSSELNVNALELDDSALYLCASSGQGAVETQYFGPGTRLLVL.

This chain joins TRBV27 and TRBJ2-2; TRBD1 aligns across 8 bases. Germline V gene data show CDR1 as MNHEY and CDR2 as SMNVEV (reference sequence). V dropped 0 bases and J dropped 0; count of bases not matched to a gene: 3. The CDR3 extends over 17 amino acids. The CDR3 sequence is CASSLSSQGANTGELFF. The CDR3 region has the DNA TGTGCCAGCAGTTTATCGTCACAGGGGGCGAACACCGGGGAGCTGTTTTTT.

The chain joins TRBV19 to TRBJ2-1; TRBD1 aligns across 12 bases. The V gene's germline CDR1 is LNHDA and CDR2 SQIVND (reference sequence). The CDR3 sequence is 15 residues long. Trimming at V came to 5 bases and at J to 8 bases, leaving 7 bases not matched to a gene. The CDR3 DNA reads TGTGCCAGTAGTCTCCCGGGACAGGGGGCCGATGAGCAGTTCTTC. Protein sequence: CASSLPGQGADEQFF.

V gene TRBV28 combines with J gene TRBJ1-4, with D uncertain. This CDR3 contains 13 residues. Trimming stripped 5 bases from V and 8 bases from J, with 12 bases between. From germline, CDR1 is MDHEN and CDR2 SYDVKM. The chain's CDR3 is CASSLVGGEKLFF. CDR3 in DNA: TGTGCCAGCAGTCTTGTTGGAGGGGAAAAACTGTTTTTT.

This clone has only one observation. V gene TRBV5-6 combines with J gene TRBJ2-2; TRBD2 matches at 8 bases. This CDR3 spans 17 amino acids. Losses at the gene ends were 0 bases for V and 7 bases for J; bases not matched to a gene: 11. CDR1 SGHDT and CDR2 YYEEEE come from the germline V gene. The CDR3 is CASSLGTSGSIYGELFF. The CDR3 DNA reads TGTGCCAGCAGCTTGGGGACGAGCGGGAGTATATACGGGGAGCTGTTTTTT.

The rearrangement joins TRBV7-2 to TRBJ1-1; the D is unclear. CDR1 is SGHTA and CDR2 is FQGNSA in the germline V gene. The CDR3 has 15 residues. With 3 bases removed from V and 0 bases from J, the gap between germline ends came to 11 bases. The CDR3 DNA follows: TGTGCCAGCAGCTTGTCCTCTGTCTTGAACACTGAAGCTTTCTTT. It codes for CASSLSSVLNTEAFF.

The chain links TRBV19 to TRBJ1-1, with 9 positions matching TRBD1. The V segment lost 6 bases and the J segment 7 bases; nucleotides outside the gene matches: 6. CDR3 length: 13 amino acids. In germline, CDR1 is LNHDA, CDR2 SQIVND (reference sequence). CDR3 loop: CASSRQGEGEAFF. CDR3 DNA: TGTGCCAGTAGCCGACAGGGGGAAGGTGAAGCTTTCTTT.

The chain links TRBV27 to TRBJ2-1, with TRBD1 matching over 9 bases. Germline CDR1 reads MNHEY; CDR2 reads SMNVEV (reference sequence). The V and J ends lost 2 bases and 6 bases, in that order; junction bases with no gene match: 2. This CDR3 spans 14 amino acids. In DNA, the CDR3 is TGTGCCAGCAGTTTAGAGACAGGGGGCAATGAGCAGTTCTTC. Translating it yields CASSLETGGNEQFF.

This clone was seen only once. In nucleotides, the CDR3 is TGTGCCAGCGAACTACAGGGGTACGAGACCCAGTACTTC. Translating it yields CASELQGYETQYF. This chain uses TRBV5-4 with TRBJ2-5; 7 bases line up with TRBD1. The CDR3 has 13 residues. Germline V gene sequence: CDR1 SGHNT, CDR2 YYREEE (reference sequence). V shed 7 bases and J 5 bases; nucleotides not matched to a gene: 8.

This sequence joins TRBV10-3 and TRBJ2-7; 8 bases fit TRBD2. CDR3 size: 14 residues. CDR1 ENHRY and CDR2 SYGVKD come from the germline V gene. J lost 1 base, V lost 3 bases, and 2 bases had no gene match. CDR3 nucleotide sequence: TGTGCCATCAGTGAAAGCGGGAGATCCTACGAGCAGTACTTC. Encoded protein: CAISESGRSYEQYF.

The chain recombines TRBV6-6 with TRBJ2-7, with 8 bases that match TRBD2. V lost 8 bases and J lost 2; bases outside the gene matches: 5. The CDR3 spans 13 residues. Germline CDR1 and CDR2: MNHNY and SVGAGI (reference sequence). CDR3 bases: TGTGCCAGCTACATCGGGGGGGCCTACGAGCAGTACTTC. Its translation: CASYIGGAYEQYF.

The chain combines TRBV11-2 with TRBJ2-3; TRBD2 might be the D (5 bases). Trimming stripped 6 bases from V and 0 bases from J, with 13 bases between. Germline CDR1 SGHAT, CDR2 FQNNGV. CDR3 length: 15 residues. CDR3 in DNA: TGTGCCAGCAGTAAGAGCGGCTTTAGCACAGATACGCAGTATTTT. This codes for CASSKSGFSTDTQYF.

The rearrangement joins TRBV28 to TRBJ2-4; D is unclear. The germline CDR1 and CDR2 sequences are MDHEN and SYDVKM. CDR3 length equals 14 residues. V was shortened by 4 bases and J by 0 bases, with 7 bases between the two germline ends. The CDR3 nucleotides read TGTGCCAGCAGTTCGCACTTAGCCAAAAACATTCAGTACTTC. Its protein is CASSSHLAKNIQYF.

V and J are TRBV7-2 and TRBJ2-7; tentative D call: TRBD1 (5 bases). The CDR3 spans 13 residues. Germline V gene sequence: CDR1 SGHTA, CDR2 FQGNSA. Trimming left V 5 bases short and J 2 bases short, with 10 bases between. The DNA for the CDR3 is TGTGCCAGCAGCCCAGGGCTACCCTACGAGCAGTACGTC. It is translated as CASSPGLPYEQYV.

The chain uses TRBV6-5 and TRBJ2-7; D might be TRBD2 (5 bases). V lost 5 bases and J lost 1, with 9 bases in between. The length of the CDR3 is 13 residues. Germline V gives CDR1 MNHEY, CDR2 SVGAGI. The CDR3 nucleotides are TGTGCCAGCAGTCGGGGTGGATCCTACGAGCAGTACTTC. Translated, it gives CASSRGGSYEQYF.

The V and J genes are TRBV7-2 and TRBJ2-5, with a weak D call TRBD1 (5 bases). The ends were cut back, 1 base at V and 6 bases at J, with 9 bases in the middle. The CDR3 runs 13 residues. Germline values: CDR1 SGHTA, CDR2 FQGNSA. Here the CDR3 DNA reads TGTGCCAGCAGCTTAGGACAGAGCAAGACCCAGTACTTC. Translation gives CASSLGQSKTQYF.

The chain employs TRBV12-2 and TRBJ2-7; the D segment call TRBD2 is taken from the table without a DNA check. TRBV12-2 is a documented pseudogene. The length of the CDR3 is 14 residues. CDR3 loop: CASRTSGAPYEQYV. As DNA, the CDR3 is TGTGCAAGTCGCACCAGCGGGGCCCCCTACGAGCAGTACGTC.

In this sample, this clone turned up a few times. V is TRBV6-2 or TRBV6-3 and J is TRBJ2-2; D gene ambiguous. The CDR3 totals 14 residues. Trimming took 2 bases from V and 4 from J, leaving 8 bases between them. Germline V gene lookup returns CDR1 MNHEY and CDR2 SVGEGT. The CDR3 loop is CASSYTSVTGELFF. CDR3 nucleotides: TGTGCCAGCAGTTACACTTCGGTCACCGGGGAGCTGTTTTTT.

This clone was seen once. This chain connects TRBV7-2 to TRBJ1-2, with 7 bases that match TRBD1. J was trimmed by 4 bases and V by 3 bases; bases with no gene match: 8. The CDR3 is made up of 15 amino acids. Germline V CDR1 and CDR2: SGHTA, FQGNSA. CDR3 coding DNA: TGTGCCAGCAGCTTCGACTCCAGGGGGTTCTATGGCTACACCTTC. Its translation is CASSFDSRGFYGYTF.

The chain employs TRBV5-1 and TRBJ2-1; TRBD2 agrees at 7 bases. CDR1 is SGHRS and CDR2 is YFSETQ in the germline V gene. This CDR3 region has 13 residues. Trimming removed 0 bases from V and 7 bases from J; junction bases left unmatched: 1. DNA for the CDR3: TGCGCCAGCAGCTTGGTCGGGGGGAATGAGCAGTTCTTC. It encodes CASSLVGGNEQFF.

The chain links TRBV6-6 to TRBJ1-3; 8 nucleotides align to TRBD1. From germline, CDR1 is MNHNY and CDR2 SVGAGI (reference sequence). The CDR3 totals 15 residues. V lost 6 bases to trimming and J lost 4 bases; unmatched junction nucleotides: 8. The CDR3 DNA is TGTGCCAGCAGCAACAGGGGGGCTTCGGGAAACACCATATATTTT. As protein: CASSNRGASGNTIYF.

The CDR3, as DNA: TGTGCCAGCAGCCTAGGACTAGCGGGCGACTACGAGCAGTACTTC. Translated: CASSLGLAGDYEQYF. V usage is TRBV7-9 and J usage is TRBJ2-7; 11 bases fit TRBD2. V lost 5 bases, J lost 3 bases, and 6 bases stayed unmatched. The CDR3 runs 15 residues. Germline CDR1 and CDR2: SEHNR and FQNEAQ (reference sequence).

This rearrangement joins TRBV2 to TRBJ2-1; the D gene is possibly TRBD2 (6 bases). There are 15 residues in the CDR3. Germline assignment: CDR1 SNHLY and CDR2 FYNNEI. Between the trimmed V and J ends, which lost 3 bases and 4 bases, there was a span of 13 bases. CDR3 sequence (DNA): TGTGCCAGCAGTGACGACGGGACTGGATACAATGAGCAGTTCTTC. It is translated as CASSDDGTGYNEQFF.

Only one count was recorded for this clone. This rearrangement joins TRBV6-5 to TRBJ1-2; TRBD1 might be the D (5 bases). There are 14 residues in the CDR3. With 8 bases removed from V and 4 bases from J, the gap between germline ends came to 17 bases. The germline V gene has CDR1 MNHEY and CDR2 SVGAGI. The CDR3 sequence: CASGPGGVGYGYTF. The CDR3 region has the DNA TGTGCCAGCGGCCCCGGGGGGGTCGGCTATGGCTACACCTTC.

The chain has TRBV10-3 and TRBJ2-3; 14 nucleotides agree with TRBD2. This CDR3 region has 16 residues. CDR1 ENHRY and CDR2 SYGVKD come from the germline V gene. Trimming at V came to 6 bases and at J to 4 bases, leaving 6 bases not matched to a gene. CDR3 region: CAIRATSGRGSDTQYF. CDR3 nucleotides: TGTGCCATCAGAGCGACTAGCGGGAGGGGCTCAGATACGCAGTATTTT.

This rearrangement joins TRBV6-6 to TRBJ1-4; 9 bases are a match to TRBD1. V was clipped by 6 bases and J by 3 bases; unmatched bases: 8. This CDR3 contains 16 residues. Germline V gives CDR1 MNHNY, CDR2 SVGAGI (reference sequence). The CDR3, as DNA: TGTGCCAGCAGCACTCGGGACAGGGCCCCTAATGAAAAACTGTTTTTT. Translated: CASSTRDRAPNEKLFF.

The CDR3 loop reads CASGSLGPYNEQFF. For the CDR3, the DNA is TGTGCCAGCGGCTCCCTGGGGCCCTACAATGAGCAGTTCTTC. V is TRBV14 and J is TRBJ2-1; tentatively, D is TRBD1 (5 bases). The germline gives CDR1 SGHDN, CDR2 FVKESK. The V gene lost 8 bases and the J gene lost 2 bases, with 13 bases spanning the gap. CDR3 size: 14 residues.

A single count supports this clone. The chain uses TRBV2 and TRBJ1-4, with TRBD1 as a possible D gene (6 bases). With 4 bases removed from V and 7 bases from J, the gap between germline ends came to 7 bases. In germline, CDR1 is SNHLY, CDR2 FYNNEI. The CDR3 runs 12 residues. This CDR3 reads CASSGTVEKLFF. CDR3 DNA sequence: TGTGCCAGCAGTGGGACAGTTGAAAAACTGTTTTTT.

V is TRBV9 and J is TRBJ1-5; D not resolved. Germline V lookup: CDR1 SGDLS, CDR2 YYNGEE. The germline V and J ends were trimmed by 3 bases and 6 bases, with 16 bases remaining between them. This CDR3 is 15 amino acids long. CDR3 nucleotide sequence: TGTGCCAGCAGCGCCGACCCGGGAGGAGGTCAGCCCCAGCATTTT. As protein: CASSADPGGGQPQHF.